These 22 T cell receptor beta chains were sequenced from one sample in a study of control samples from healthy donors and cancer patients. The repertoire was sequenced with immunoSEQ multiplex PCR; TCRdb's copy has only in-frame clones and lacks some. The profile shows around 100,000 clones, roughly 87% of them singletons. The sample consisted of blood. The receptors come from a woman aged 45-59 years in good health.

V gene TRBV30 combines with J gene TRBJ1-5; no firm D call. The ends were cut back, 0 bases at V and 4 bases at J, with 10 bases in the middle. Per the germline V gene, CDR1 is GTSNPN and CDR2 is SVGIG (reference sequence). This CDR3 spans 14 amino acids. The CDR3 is CAWSVSAMNQPQHF. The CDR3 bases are TGTGCCTGGAGTGTAAGTGCAATGAATCAGCCCCAGCATTTT. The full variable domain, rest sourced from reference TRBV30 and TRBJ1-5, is SQTIHQWPATLVQPVGSPLSLECTVEGTSNPNLYWYRQAAGRGLQLLFYSVGIGQISSEVPQNLSASRPQDRQFILSSKKLLLSDSGFYLCAWSVSAMNQPQHFGDGTRLSIL.

The CDR3 spells CASSVEQSADTQYF. The CDR3, as DNA: TGTGCCAGCAGCGTAGAGCAGAGCGCAGATACGCAGTATTTT. The V gene is TRBV9, the J gene TRBJ2-3, with unresolved D. Germline-derived CDR1 and CDR2 are SGDLS and YYNGEE. Between the trimmed V and J ends, which lost 0 bases and 4 bases, there was a span of 9 bases. The CDR3 totals 14 residues. The full variable domain, with the rest looked up from reference TRBV9 and TRBJ2-3, is DSGVTQTPKHLITATGQRVTLRCSPRSGDLSVYWYQQSLDQGLQFLIQYYNGEERAKGNILERFSAQQFPDLHSELNLSSLELGDSALYFCASSVEQSADTQYFGPGTRLTVL.

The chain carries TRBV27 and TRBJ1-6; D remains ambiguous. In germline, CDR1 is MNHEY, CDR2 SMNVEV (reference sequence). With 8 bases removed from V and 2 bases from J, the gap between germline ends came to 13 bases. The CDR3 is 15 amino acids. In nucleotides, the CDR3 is TGTGCCAGCGCATACAAGGTCCCCTATAATTCACCCCTCCACTTT. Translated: CASAYKVPYNSPLHF.

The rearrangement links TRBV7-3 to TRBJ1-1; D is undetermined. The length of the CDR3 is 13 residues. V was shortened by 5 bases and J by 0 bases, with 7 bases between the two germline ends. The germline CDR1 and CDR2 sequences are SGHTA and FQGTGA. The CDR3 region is CASSTILNTEAFF. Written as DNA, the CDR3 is TGTGCCAGCAGCACAATCCTGAACACTGAAGCTTTCTTT. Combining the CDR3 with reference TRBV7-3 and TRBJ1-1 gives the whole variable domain GAGVSQTPSNKVTEKGKYVELRCDPISGHTALYWYRQSLGQGPEFLIYFQGTGAADDSGLPNDRFFAVRPEGSVSTLKIQRTERGDSAVYLCASSTILNTEAFFGQGTRLTVV.

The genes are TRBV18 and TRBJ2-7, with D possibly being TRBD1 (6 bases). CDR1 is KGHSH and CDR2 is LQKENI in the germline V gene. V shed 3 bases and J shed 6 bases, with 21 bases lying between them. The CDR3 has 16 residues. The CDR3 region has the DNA TGTGCCAGCTCACCGGGAGTTCGAACAGGGATGAGCGAGCAGTACTTC. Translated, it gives CASSPGVRTGMSEQYF.

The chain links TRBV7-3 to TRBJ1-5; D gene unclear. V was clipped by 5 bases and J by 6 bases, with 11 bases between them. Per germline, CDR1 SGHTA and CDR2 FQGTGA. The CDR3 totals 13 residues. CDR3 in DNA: TGTGCCAGCAGCCCAGGTCTTTTTCAGCCCCAGCATTTT. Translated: CASSPGLFQPQHF.

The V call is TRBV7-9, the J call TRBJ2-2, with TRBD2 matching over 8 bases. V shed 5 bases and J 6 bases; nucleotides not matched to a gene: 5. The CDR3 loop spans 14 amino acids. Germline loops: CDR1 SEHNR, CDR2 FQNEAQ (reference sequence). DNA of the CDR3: TGTGCCAGCAGCCCCTTAGCGGGGCCCGGGGAGCTGTTTTTT. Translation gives CASSPLAGPGELFF.

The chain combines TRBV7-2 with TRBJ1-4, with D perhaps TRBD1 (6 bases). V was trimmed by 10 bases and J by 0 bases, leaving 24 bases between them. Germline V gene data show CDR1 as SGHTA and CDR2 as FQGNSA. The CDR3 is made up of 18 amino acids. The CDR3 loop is CANPTGGNYDATNEKLFF. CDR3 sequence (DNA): TGTGCCAACCCGACAGGTGGGAATTATGATGCAACTAATGAAAAACTGTTTTTT.

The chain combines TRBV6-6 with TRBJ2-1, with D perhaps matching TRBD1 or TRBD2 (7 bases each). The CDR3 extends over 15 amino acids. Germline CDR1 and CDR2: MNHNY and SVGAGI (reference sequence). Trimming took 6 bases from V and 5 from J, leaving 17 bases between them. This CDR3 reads CASRPGGEGHNEQFF. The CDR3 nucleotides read TGTGCCAGCAGGCCAGGGGGGGAGGGACACAATGAGCAGTTCTTC.

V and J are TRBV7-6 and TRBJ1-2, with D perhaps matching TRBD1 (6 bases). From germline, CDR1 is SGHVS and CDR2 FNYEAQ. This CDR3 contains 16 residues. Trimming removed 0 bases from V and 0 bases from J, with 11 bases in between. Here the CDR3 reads CASSLAPGVANYGYTF. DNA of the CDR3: TGTGCCAGCAGCTTAGCGCCAGGGGTAGCTAACTATGGCTACACCTTC.

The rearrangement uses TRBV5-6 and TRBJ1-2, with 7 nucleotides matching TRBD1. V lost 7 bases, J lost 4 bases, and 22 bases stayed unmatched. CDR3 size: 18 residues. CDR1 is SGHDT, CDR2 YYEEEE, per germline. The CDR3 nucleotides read TGTGCCAGCCACCAAAACAGGAAGACAGGGTGGGTCGGCTATGGCTACACCTTC. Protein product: CASHQNRKTGWVGYGYTF.

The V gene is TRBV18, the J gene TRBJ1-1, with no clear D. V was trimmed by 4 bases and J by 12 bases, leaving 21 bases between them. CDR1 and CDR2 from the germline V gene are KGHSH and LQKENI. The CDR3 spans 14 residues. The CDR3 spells CASSLPVGPIRTFF. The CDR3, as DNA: TGTGCCAGCTCACTCCCCGTCGGCCCCATTCGGACTTTCTTT. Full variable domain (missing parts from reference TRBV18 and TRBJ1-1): NAGVMQNPRHLVRRRGQEARLRCSPMKGHSHVYWYRQLPEEGLKFMVYLQKENIIDESGMPKERFSAEFPKEGPSILRIQQVVRGDSAAYFCASSLPVGPIRTFFGQGTRLTVV.

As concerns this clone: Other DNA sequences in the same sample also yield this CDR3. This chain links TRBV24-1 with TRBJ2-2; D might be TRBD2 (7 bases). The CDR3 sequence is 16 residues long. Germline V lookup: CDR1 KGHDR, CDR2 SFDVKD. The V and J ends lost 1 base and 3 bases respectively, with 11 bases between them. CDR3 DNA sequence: TGTGCCACCAGTGATTTAGGGGGGGCGGACACCGGGGAGCTGTTTTTT. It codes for CATSDLGGADTGELFF.

CDR3: CASSAALTKNIQYF. CDR3 bases: TGTGCCAGCAGTGCCGCGCTTACCAAAAACATTCAGTACTTC. The chain employs TRBV2 and TRBJ2-4; no clear D. Looked up from germline, CDR1 is SNHLY and CDR2 is FYNNEI. The CDR3 is 14 residues long. Trimming left V 4 bases short and J 2 bases short, with 9 bases between.

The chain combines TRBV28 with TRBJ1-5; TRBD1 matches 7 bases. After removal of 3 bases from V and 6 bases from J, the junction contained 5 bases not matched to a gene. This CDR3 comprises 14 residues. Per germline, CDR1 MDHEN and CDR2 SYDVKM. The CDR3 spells CASSFSGGGQPQHF. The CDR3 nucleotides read TGTGCCAGCAGTTTCTCAGGGGGTGGTCAGCCCCAGCATTTT.

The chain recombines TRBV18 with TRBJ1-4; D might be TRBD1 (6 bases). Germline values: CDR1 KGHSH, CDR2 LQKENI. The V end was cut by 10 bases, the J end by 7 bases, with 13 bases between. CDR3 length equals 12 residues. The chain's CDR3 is CAIRRGVEKLFF. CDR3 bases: TGTGCCATCCGGAGGGGGGTTGAAAAACTGTTTTTT.

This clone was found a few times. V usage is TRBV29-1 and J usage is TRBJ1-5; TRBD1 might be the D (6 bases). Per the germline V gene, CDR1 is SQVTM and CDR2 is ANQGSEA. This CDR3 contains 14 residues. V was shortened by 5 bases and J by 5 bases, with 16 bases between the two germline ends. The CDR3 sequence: CSVTTVGGYQPQHF. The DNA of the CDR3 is TGCAGCGTTACGACCGTCGGGGGCTATCAGCCCCAGCATTTT.

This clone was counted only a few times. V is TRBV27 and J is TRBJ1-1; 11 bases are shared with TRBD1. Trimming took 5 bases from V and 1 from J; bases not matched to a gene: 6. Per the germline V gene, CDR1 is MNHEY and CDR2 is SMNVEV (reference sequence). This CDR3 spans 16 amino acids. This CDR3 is CASSPYGTGGNTEAFF. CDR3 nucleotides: TGTGCCAGCAGTCCCTACGGGACAGGGGGGAACACTGAAGCTTTCTTT.

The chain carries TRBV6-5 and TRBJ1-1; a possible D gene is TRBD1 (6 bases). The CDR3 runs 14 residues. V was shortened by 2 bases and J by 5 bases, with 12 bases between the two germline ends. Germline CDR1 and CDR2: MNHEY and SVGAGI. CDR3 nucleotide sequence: TGTGCCAGCAGTTACCACAGGGTCGGGACTGAAGCTTTCTTT. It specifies CASSYHRVGTEAFF.

CDR3 in DNA: TGTGCCAGCAGCACCGGAGGGGGCCAGTACTTC. This encodes CASSTGGGQYF. The rearrangement joins TRBV6-6 to TRBJ2-4, with a possible D match to TRBD1 (7 bases). Trimming removed 6 bases from V and 13 bases from J, with 13 bases in between. This CDR3 has 11 residues. Per germline, CDR1 MNHNY and CDR2 SVGAGI (reference sequence).

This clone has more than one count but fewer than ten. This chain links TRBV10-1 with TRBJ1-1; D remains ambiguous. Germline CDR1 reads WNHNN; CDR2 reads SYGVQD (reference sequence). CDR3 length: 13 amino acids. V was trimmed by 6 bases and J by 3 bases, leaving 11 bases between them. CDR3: CASSPQQDTEAFF. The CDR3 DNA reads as TGCGCCAGCAGCCCACAACAAGACACTGAAGCTTTCTTT.

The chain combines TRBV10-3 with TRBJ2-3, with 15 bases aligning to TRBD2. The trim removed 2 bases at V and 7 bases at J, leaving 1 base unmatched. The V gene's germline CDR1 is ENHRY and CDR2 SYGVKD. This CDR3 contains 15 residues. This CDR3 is CAISEGTSGGNTQYF. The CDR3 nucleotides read TGTGCCATCAGTGAGGGGACTAGCGGGGGGAATACGCAGTATTTT.